The clone carrying this TCR beta chain appeared once. Sequenced by immunoSEQ multiplex PCR; TCRdb stores in-frame clones only, minus some. The sample includes 90,000 to 120,000 clones, roughly nine tenths of them seen just once. This record belongs to a study of blood T cell repertoires in COVID-19. Germline trimming cut 3 bases from V and 9 bases from J; bases unmatched to any gene: 10. This CDR3 has 15 amino acids. Germline assignment: CDR1 MGHDK and CDR2 SYGVNS. The chain recombines TRBV25-1 with TRBJ2-1; 8 bases line up with TRBD1. The sequence was obtained from a human donor in a cohort sampled during active COVID-19. The sequencing sample was made of peripheral blood. The CDR3 bases are TGTGCCAGCAGTGATCCAGGACAGGGAAAGGGTGAGCAGTTCTTC. This gives the protein CASSDPGQGKGEQFF. Variable domain in full (rest from reference TRBV25-1 and TRBJ2-1): EADIYQTPRYLVIGTGKKITLECSQTMGHDKMYWYQQDPGMELHLIHYSYGVNSTEKGDLSSESTVSRIRTEHFPLTLESARPSHTSQYLCASSDPGQGKGEQFFGPGTRLTVL.